These T cell receptor beta chains were read from a single sample in a study of T cells in Graves' hyperthyroidism and ophthalmopathy. One entry per CDR3 protein, called by TCRdb with MiXCR from the multiplex PCR reads. This table holds roughly 380,000 distinct CDR3 sequences, about 15% found once. The source material was blood. These receptors came from a woman aged 60-70 years with Graves' hyperthyroidism. Each CDR3 is given with its conserved first and last residue. D genes are given only for firm matches. The size field is filled for only some rows; it gives once, few, many or a size class.

>TRBD2|TRBV9|17|few|TRBJ2-3
CASSVNPSGSGADTQYF
TGTGCCAGCAGCGTAAACCCTAGCGGGAGCGGGGCAGATACGCAGTATTTT
>TRBD1|TRBV20-1|15|many|TRBJ1-6
CSARPGTGYNSPLHF
TGCAGTGCTAGACCCGGGACAGGGTATAATTCACCCCTCCACTTT
>.|TRBV7-8|15|many|TRBJ2-5
CASSLGVTLGETQYF
TGTGCCAGCAGCTTAGGCGTGACACTCGGAGAGACCCAGTACTTC
>.|TRBV4-2|12|many|TRBJ2-3
CASSQNTDTQYF
TGTGCCAGCAGCCAGAACACAGATACGCAGTATTTT
>.|TRBV5-1|15|.|TRBJ1-6
CASSLSGTSNSPLHF
TGCGCCAGCAGCTTATCCGGGACAAGCAATTCACCCCTCCACTTT
>.|TRBV30|13|few|TRBJ2-5
CAWNGLDKETQYF
TGTGCCTGGAATGGTCTAGACAAAGAGACCCAGTACTTC
>.|TRBV11-3|14|many|TRBJ2-7
CASSTRTDSYEQYF
TGTGCCAGCAGCACTCGGACGGATTCCTACGAGCAGTACTTC
>.|TRBV19|16|.|TRBJ1-4
CASRPSRERLWEKLFF
TGTGCCAGTAGACCTTCCCGCGAGCGTCTCTGGGAAAAACTGTTTTTT
>TRBD2|TRBV28|17|many|TRBJ2-1
CASSSHAGTSGRNEQFF
TGTGCCAGCAGTTCCCATGCGGGAACTAGCGGGAGGAATGAGCAGTTCTTC
>.|TRBV24-1|13|many|TRBJ2-7
CATSDAGGNEQYF
TGTGCCACCAGTGATGCAGGGGGGAACGAGCAGTACTTC
>TRBD1|TRBV9|19|.|TRBJ1-5
CASSVVKGASPNSNQPQHF
TGTGCCAGCAGCGTAGTCAAGGGGGCCAGCCCCAATAGCAATCAGCCCCAGCATTTT
>.|TRBV27|15|.|TRBJ2-1
CACSFAGLSYNEQFF
TGTGCCTGCAGTTTCGCGGGACTCTCCTACAATGAGCAGTTCTTC
>.|TRBV28|16|medium-sized|TRBJ2-3
CASSSPPGLSTDTQYF
TGTGCCAGCAGTTCACCCCCGGGACTGAGCACAGATACGCAGTATTTT
>TRBD1|TRBV19|13|once|TRBJ2-7
CASATGFGSEQYF
TGTGCCAGCGCGACAGGGTTTGGCTCCGAGCAGTACTTC
>.|TRBV27|13|many|TRBJ1-1
CASSEGGWTEAFF
TGTGCCAGCAGTGAGGGGGGATGGACTGAAGCTTTCTTT
>.|TRBV12-3/TRBV12-4|15|many|TRBJ2-3
CASSLEGSGVDTQYF
TGTGCCAGCAGTTTAGAGGGTAGCGGCGTAGATACGCAGTATTTT
>.|TRBV18|16|.|TRBJ2-1
CASSPQWRSRSPYQFF
TGTGCCAGTTCACCGCAATGGCGGTCTAGGAGCCCGTACCAGTTCTTC
>.|TRBV5-5|14|.|TRBJ2-5
CASSSGQPQETQYF
TGTGCCAGCAGCTCCGGACAGCCCCAAGAGACCCAGTACTTC
>.|TRBV29-1|13|.|TRBJ2-2
CSIEALATGELFF
TGCAGCATTGAAGCCCTAGCCACCGGGGAGCTGTTTTTT
>.|TRBV27|12|.|TRBJ1-1
CASRDGHSEAFF
TGTGCCAGCAGGGATGGACACTCTGAAGCTTTCTTT
>TRBD1|TRBV5-6|15|.|TRBJ1-1
CASSKTGQGVSEAFF
TGTGCCAGCAGCAAGACGGGACAGGGGGTTTCTGAAGCTTTCTTT
>.|TRBV12-5|15|.|TRBJ1-3
CASGLGLNRGNTIYF
TGTGCTAGTGGTTTGGGGCTTAACAGGGGAAACACCATATATTTT
>TRBD1|TRBV27|16|.|TRBJ2-3
CASSLLPGQGADTQYF
TGTGCCAGCAGTCTACTACCGGGACAGGGGGCAGATACGCAGTATTTT
>.|TRBV7-9|17|.|TRBJ2-5
CASEGGARGFRLETQYF
TGTGCCAGCGAAGGGGGGGCCAGGGGGTTTCGTTTGGAGACCCAGTACTTC
>TRBD1|TRBV2|18|many|TRBJ1-6
CASSVDRGRESYNSPLHF
TGTGCCAGCAGTGTGGACAGGGGTCGGGAGTCCTATAATTCACCCCTCCACTTT
>.|TRBV6-1|16|.|TRBJ1-1
CASSLQGFGLLAEAFF
TGTGCCAGCAGCCTCCAGGGATTTGGACTTCTGGCTGAAGCTTTCTTT
>.|TRBV2|18|many|TRBJ1-5
CASSEAVQGASGNQPQHF
TGTGCCAGCAGTGAAGCGGTACAGGGAGCATCGGGCAATCAGCCCCAGCATTTT
>.|TRBV29-1|17|few|TRBJ2-5
CSVAPLEGLGAEETQYF
TGCAGCGTTGCCCCCCTTGAGGGGTTGGGGGCTGAAGAGACCCAGTACTTC
>.|TRBV12-5|17|many|TRBJ2-7
CASGLVLWTTDSYEQYF
TGTGCTAGTGGTTTGGTACTTTGGACTACCGACTCCTACGAGCAGTACTTC
>.|TRBV20-1|16|.|TRBJ2-1
CSADGGRAPIYNEQFF
TGCAGTGCCGATGGGGGACGGGCGCCAATTTACAATGAGCAGTTCTTC
>TRBD1|TRBV3-1|13|many|TRBJ2-5
CASSRDRVETQYF
TGTGCCAGCAGCCGGGACAGGGTGGAGACCCAGTACTTC
>TRBD2|TRBV14|15|many|TRBJ2-1
CASSALAGGLNEQFF
TGTGCCAGCAGCGCTCTAGCGGGAGGGCTCAATGAGCAGTTCTTC
>TRBD2|TRBV29-1|15|many|TRBJ2-1
CSVELIKRLARFEFF
TGCAGCGTTGAACTTATCAAAAGACTAGCCAGGTTTGAGTTCTTC
>.|TRBV3-1|15|many|TRBJ2-3
CASSPQWTSTDTQYF
TGTGCCAGCAGCCCTCAATGGACTAGCACAGATACGCAGTATTTT
>.|TRBV7-9|13|many|TRBJ1-4
CASRRHEASKLFF
TGTGCCAGCAGGCGGCACGAGGCGAGTAAACTGTTTTTT
>.|TRBV11-1|15|many|TRBJ2-2
CASSLQVLNTGELFF
TGTGCCAGCAGCTTACAGGTCCTTAACACCGGGGAGCTGTTTTTT
>.|TRBV6-6|15|many|TRBJ2-3
CASSYAGTQGDTQYF
TGTGCCAGCAGTTACGCAGGGACCCAGGGAGATACGCAGTATTTT
>TRBD2|TRBV7-9|15|many|TRBJ2-7
CASSSTSGLDYEQYF
TGTGCCAGCAGCTCGACTAGCGGGCTTGACTACGAGCAGTACTTC
>TRBD2|TRBV5-1|15|few|TRBJ2-2
CASSLTSGFPGELFF
TGCGCCAGCAGCTTGACTAGCGGGTTCCCCGGGGAGCTGTTTTTT
>TRBD1|TRBV20-1|16|few|TRBJ2-7
CSARVFGTGVRYEQYF
TGCAGTGCTAGAGTTTTTGGGACAGGGGTTCGCTACGAGCAGTACTTC
>.|TRBV30|13|many|TRBJ1-5
CAWSDGGNQPQHF
TGTGCCTGGAGTGATGGGGGCAATCAGCCCCAGCATTTT